The sequence of this TCR beta chain was determined in a study of T cell responses to AZD1222 COVID-19 vaccine. Note on this clone: Antigen unknown.

Data came from immunoSEQ multiplex PCR; TCRdb stores just in-frame clones and leaves some out. The table has some 180,000 clones, roughly 92% seen once. Study-wide findings and caveats: Repertoire sampling occurred only after the peak T cell response.

Germline V gene sequence: CDR1 MNHEY, CDR2 SMNVEV (reference sequence). V was cut by 8 bases and J by 0 bases, with 10 bases left in between. The CDR3 spans 14 residues. The clonotype originates from an adult in good health. The chain uses TRBV27 and TRBJ2-2; possible D gene TRBD2, 6 bases. The starting material was peripheral blood, obtained on day 0 of AZD1222 vaccination. DNA of the CDR3: TGTGCCAGCGCGGGGCTAGCGAACACCGGGGAGCTGTTTTTT. Translation: CASAGLANTGELFF.